The clone carrying this T cell receptor (beta chain) was detected a few times. Its antigen is unknown. TCRdb's copy holds only in-frame clones and misses some; the assay was immunoSEQ multiplex PCR. The sample includes a few thousand clones, approximately 49% of them seen just once. From germline, CDR1 is SGHTS and CDR2 YDEGEE. V dropped 0 bases and J dropped 4 bases, with 10 bases sitting between them. This CDR3 comprises 14 residues. The record originates from a study of STAT3 mutations in large granular lymphocyte leukemia. At the level of the study: Roughly half the longitudinally sequenced T-LGLL patients had canonical STAT3 mutations. Over half of T-LGLL patients had one or more immunosuppressive regimens.

Points from the study as a whole: In several patients, dominant TCR clone burden exceeded STAT3 mutant burden, suggesting STAT3 mutation arose secondarily. Variable sampling intervals and differing treatment regimens complicated linking therapy response to TCR clonal burden changes. Every T-cell large granular lymphocyte leukemia patient had at least one immunodominant TCR beta clonotype.

The sequence was obtained from a man aged 60 to 75 with T-cell large granular lymphocyte leukemia. Some clones in this sample may be carry-over from other donors' samples. Sequencing used peripheral blood mononuclear cells. The chain combines TRBV5-8 with TRBJ1-2; the D gene is possibly TRBD1 (5 bases). CDR3 region: CASSLGQPPYGYTF. The CDR3 region has the DNA TGTGCCAGCAGCTTGGGACAGCCTCCCTATGGCTACACCTTC.